Below, one T cell receptor beta chain is given with its context. The authors' processing: Quantification of nucleated cells was approximated via reference gene primer amplification. Some clones are missing from TCRdb's copy, which holds only in-frame ones; the method was immunoSEQ multiplex PCR. That table supplies the V and J calls and clone size; D and trimming were determined from the DNA. The sample includes about 240,000 clones, about 85% of them seen just once. V was clipped by 3 bases and J by 5 bases; unmatched bases: 7. Looked up from germline, CDR1 is LNHDA and CDR2 is SQIVND (reference sequence). This CDR3 has 15 amino acids. This specimen comes from a study of blood T cell repertoires in COVID-19. Study-level information: Collection of acute and convalescent COVID-19 samples took place in the United States, Italy and Spain. The cDNA or gDNA used as material had been derived from T cells, B-cell-depleted T cells, or PBMCs.

Enrollment of patients from Seattle took place during active infection, with longitudinal follow-up. The receptor's source is a woman aged 45 to 65 with COVID-19, enrolled during active disease. What was sequenced was peripheral blood. The V and J genes are TRBV19 and TRBJ1-1; 9 bases match TRBD1. CDR3 region: CASSMRTGEETEAFF. The CDR3 DNA reads TGTGCCAGTAGTATGCGGACAGGGGAGGAGACTGAAGCTTTCTTT.